The 25 T cell receptor beta chains in this list originate from one sample, sequenced in a study of cytomegalovirus exposure and HLA in healthy donors. The PCR made use of 60 Vbeta and 13 Jbeta primers. Libraries were prepared by immunoSEQ multiplex PCR; TCRdb keeps only in-frame clonotypes and omits some of them. The sample holds 100,000 to 150,000 clones; roughly 68% are singletons and the top ten take about 4%. Sequencing used PBMCs. These receptors were obtained from a woman between 45 and 65 years old in good health and CMV-seropositive.

V is TRBV9 and J is TRBJ2-1; TRBD2 matches 8 bases. From germline, CDR1 is SGDLS and CDR2 YYNGEE. The V segment lost 3 bases and the J segment 4 bases; nucleotides outside the gene matches: 0. This CDR3 has 13 amino acids. CDR3 coding DNA: TGTGCCAGCAGCGCGGGGGGGTACAATGAGCAGTTCTTC. Protein: CASSAGGYNEQFF. The variable domain in full, completed from reference TRBV9 and TRBJ2-1, reads DSGVTQTPKHLITATGQRVTLRCSPRSGDLSVYWYQQSLDQGLQFLIQYYNGEERAKGNILERFSAQQFPDLHSELNLSSLELGDSALYFCASSAGGYNEQFFGPGTRLTVL.

This clone has just a few counts. The chain combines TRBV11-2 with TRBJ2-3, with D possibly being TRBD1 (5 bases). Germline assignment: CDR1 SGHAT and CDR2 FQNNGV. Trimming cost V 4 bases and J 4 bases, with 9 bases left between them. The CDR3 extends over 13 amino acids. CDR3 amino acids: CASSSRGADTQYF. The CDR3 region has the DNA TGTGCCAGCAGCTCTAGGGGCGCAGATACGCAGTATTTT.

This chain uses TRBV6-5 with TRBJ1-5, with TRBD1 as a possible D gene (5 bases). CDR3 length: 14 amino acids. Germline CDR1 reads MNHEY; CDR2 reads SVGAGI. The V end lost 2 bases, the J end lost 5 bases, and 10 bases lay between the germline ends. The CDR3 coding sequence is TGTGCCAGCAGTTACGACCCAGGGTATCAGCCCCAGCATTTT. This sequence encodes CASSYDPGYQPQHF.

The genes are TRBV29-1 and TRBJ1-2, with D maybe TRBD1 (6 bases). V lost 7 bases, J lost 3 bases, and 12 bases lay in between. This CDR3 region has 12 residues. Germline CDR1 reads SQVTM; CDR2 reads ANQGSEA. The CDR3 DNA is TGCAGCGGGATTGCAGGGGACTATGGCTACACCTTC. Protein sequence: CSGIAGDYGYTF. Using reference TRBV29-1 and TRBJ1-2 for the parts outside the CDR3, the full variable domain is SAVISQKPSRDICQRGTSLTIQCQVDSQVTMMFWYRQQPGQSLTLIATANQGSEATYESGFVIDKFPISRPNLTFSTLTVSNMSPEDSSIYLCSGIAGDYGYTFGSGTRLTVV.

This sequence joins TRBV25-1 and TRBJ1-2; maybe TRBD1 (5 bases). Per germline, CDR1 MGHDK and CDR2 SYGVNS. This CDR3 has 13 amino acids. Trimming cost V 4 bases and J 2 bases, with 8 bases left between them. CDR3 sequence reads: CASSGQHNYGYTF. CDR3 nucleotide sequence: TGTGCCAGCAGTGGACAGCACAACTATGGCTACACCTTC.

The chain has TRBV5-1 and TRBJ1-2; D uncertain. The CDR3 has 13 amino acids. V was pared by 4 bases and J by 4 bases, with 11 bases between. Germline V gene data show CDR1 as SGHRS and CDR2 as YFSETQ. The CDR3 coding sequence is TGCGCCAGCAGCGTGGGGAGTAGCTATGGCTACACCTTC. Its translation: CASSVGSSYGYTF.

The CDR3 region is CASSPGADTQYF. The CDR3 nucleotides read TGTGCCAGCAGCCCCGGGGCAGATACGCAGTATTTT. V is TRBV7-8 and J is TRBJ2-3, with D tentatively TRBD2 (5 bases). In germline, CDR1 is SGHVS, CDR2 FQNEAQ. Trimming removed 5 bases from V and 4 bases from J, with 7 bases in between. The CDR3 is 12 residues long. The whole variable domain, remainder taken from reference TRBV7-8 and TRBJ2-3, is GAGVSQSPRYKVAKRGQDVALRCDPISGHVSLFWYQQALGQGPEFLTYFQNEAQLDKSGLPSDRFFAERPEGSVSTLKIQRTQQEDSAVYLCASSPGADTQYFGPGTRLTVL.

The chain uses TRBV4-3 and TRBJ1-4; weak D call: TRBD1 (5 bases). V lost 4 bases, J lost 8 bases, and 20 bases lay in between. CDR3 length equals 16 residues. In germline, CDR1 is LGHNA, CDR2 YSLEER. For the CDR3, the DNA is TGCGCCAGCAGCCCCAATTGGTCACTTTCAGGGGAAAAACTGTTTTTT. It translates to CASSPNWSLSGEKLFF.

This clone came up once. The chain combines TRBV28 with TRBJ2-5, with 11 bases fitting TRBD1. CDR1 is MDHEN and CDR2 is SYDVKM in the germline V gene. This CDR3 comprises 16 residues. The V segment lost 0 bases and the J segment 5 bases; nucleotides outside the gene matches: 5. CDR3 coding DNA: TGTGCCAGCAGTTTATGGCAGGGGACAGGGGGGGAGACCCAGTACTTC. Translation: CASSLWQGTGGETQYF.

The chain uses TRBV6-5 and TRBJ1-2; D is ambiguous. This CDR3 region has 13 residues. V lost 9 bases and J 6 bases, leaving 17 bases between the germline ends. Germline V gene lookup returns CDR1 MNHEY and CDR2 SVGAGI. CDR3 bases: TGTGCCAGTCGAGGACTCAACGGTAATGGCTACACCTTC. It yields the protein CASRGLNGNGYTF.

The CDR3 is CASSQSPSGGMGTDTQYF. As DNA, the CDR3 is TGCGCCAGCAGCCAATCCCCTAGCGGGGGTATGGGGACAGATACGCAGTATTTT. This chain uses TRBV4-3 with TRBJ2-3, with TRBD2 matching 10 bases. Germline CDR1 reads LGHNA; CDR2 reads YSLEER. The CDR3 contains 18 residues. With V trimmed by 2 bases and J by 3 bases, 11 bases remained unmatched.

In this sample, this clone turned up once. The V and J genes are TRBV27 and TRBJ2-7; TRBD2 might be the D (5 bases). Per germline, CDR1 MNHEY and CDR2 SMNVEV (reference sequence). Trimming stripped 5 bases from V and 6 bases from J, with 14 bases between. This CDR3 is built from 13 residues. CDR3 in DNA: TGTGCCAGCAGTCTACACGGGGAAGCCGAGCAGTACTTC. Protein sequence: CASSLHGEAEQYF.

The V call is TRBV2, the J call TRBJ1-1, with D possibly being TRBD1 (6 bases). The CDR3 covers 14 residues. Germline lookup yields CDR1 SNHLY and CDR2 FYNNEI. V was clipped by 4 bases and J by 0 bases, with 9 bases between them. The CDR3 loop reads CASSVQGMNTEAFF. The CDR3 nucleotides are TGTGCCAGCAGTGTCCAGGGGATGAACACTGAAGCTTTCTTT.

The J gene is TRBJ2-5, the V gene TRBV9; 7 nucleotides line up with TRBD1. Trimming cost V 3 bases and J 3 bases; bases outside gene matches: 5. This CDR3 region has 14 residues. Germline CDR1 reads SGDLS; CDR2 reads YYNGEE. The CDR3 DNA is TGTGCCAGCAGCGCTCGGGACAGAAAAGAGACCCAGTACTTC. It yields the protein CASSARDRKETQYF.

DNA of the CDR3: TGCGCCAGCAGCCGGCAAGGGAACAGGGACCGAAGGGGGAATGAGCAGTTCTTC. It yields the protein CASSRQGNRDRRGNEQFF. The chain is built from TRBV4-1 and TRBJ2-1; perhaps TRBD1 as D (6 bases). The CDR3 has 18 amino acids. The ends were cut back, 4 bases at V and 7 bases at J, with 26 bases in the middle. Germline-derived CDR1 and CDR2 are MGHRA and YSYEKL.

This chain connects TRBV28 to TRBJ1-5; D not resolved. Germline CDR1 MDHEN, CDR2 SYDVKM. This CDR3 contains 17 residues. Trimming pared 3 bases from V and 4 bases from J, leaving 19 bases between. CDR3 amino acids: CASSLISSLPPNQPQHF. CDR3 bases: TGTGCCAGCAGTTTGATTAGCTCTCTTCCCCCGAATCAGCCCCAGCATTTT.

In its sample, this clone was seen a few times. The chain couples TRBV7-9 to TRBJ1-1; maybe TRBD1 (5 bases). Germline assignment: CDR1 SEHNR and CDR2 FQNEAQ (reference sequence). The V and J ends lost 1 base and 1 base respectively, with 16 bases between them. The CDR3 has 17 residues. DNA for the CDR3: TGTGCCAGCAGCTTAGTCTCGGGGGGATTTTCGAACACTGAAGCTTTCTTT. Translated, it gives CASSLVSGGFSNTEAFF.

The chain employs TRBV6-1 and TRBJ2-7; no clear D. Germline-derived CDR1 and CDR2 are MNHNS and SASEGT. V lost 3 bases to trimming and J lost 0 bases, with 12 bases between them. This CDR3 has 15 amino acids. The CDR3 here is CASSDRVVYSYEQYF. The CDR3 DNA reads as TGTGCCAGCAGTGACCGGGTAGTTTACTCCTACGAGCAGTACTTC.

This chain joins TRBV19 and TRBJ1-2, with D tentatively TRBD1 (5 bases). The V end was cut by 7 bases, the J end by 7 bases, with 19 bases between. Looked up from germline, CDR1 is LNHDA and CDR2 is SQIVND (reference sequence). The CDR3 is 14 amino acids. The CDR3 region is CASIERQFRGGYTF. The CDR3 DNA is TGTGCCAGTATTGAAAGACAGTTTCGTGGTGGCTACACCTTC. The complete variable domain, with remaining parts taken from reference TRBV19 and TRBJ1-2, reads DGGITQSPKYLFRKEGQNVTLSCEQNLNHDAMYWYRQDPGQGLRLIYYSQIVNDFQKGDIAEGYSVSREKKESFPLTVTSAQKNPTAFYLCASIERQFRGGYTFGSGTRLTVV.

This clone was seen a few times. J is TRBJ1-3 and V is TRBV5-8; D remains unclear. Trimming pared 0 bases from V and 2 bases from J, leaving 9 bases between. CDR3 length: 15 amino acids. CDR1 and CDR2 (germline): SGHTS, YDEGEE. The DNA for the CDR3 is TGTGCCAGCAGCTTGGGGAACAGAGCTGGAAACACCATATATTTT. Its protein product is CASSLGNRAGNTIYF.

V and J are TRBV4-2 and TRBJ1-2; 8 bases are a match to TRBD1. Germline CDR1 is LGHNA and CDR2 is YNFKEQ. Germline trimming cut 4 bases from V and 8 bases from J; bases unmatched to any gene: 12. The CDR3 has 15 residues. The CDR3 reads CASSPKDRDPIGYTF. The DNA of the CDR3 is TGTGCCAGCAGCCCGAAGGACAGGGATCCAATAGGCTACACCTTC.

This clone turned up a few times. The chain recombines TRBV15 with TRBJ2-3; TRBD2 matches at 8 bases. Germline V CDR1 and CDR2: LNHNV, YYDKDF (reference sequence). The CDR3 is 14 residues long. V was pared by 6 bases and J by 2 bases, with 4 bases of the junction left unmatched. CDR3 loop: CATSSGTTTDTQYF. The CDR3 DNA reads as TGTGCCACCAGTAGCGGGACAACCACAGATACGCAGTATTTT.

This clone was counted between two and nine times. V gene TRBV4-2 combines with J gene TRBJ2-3; TRBD2 agrees at 11 bases. Trimming cost V 8 bases and J 5 bases; bases outside gene matches: 12. The CDR3 has 16 amino acids. The V gene's germline CDR1 is LGHNA and CDR2 YNFKEQ. In nucleotides, the CDR3 is TGTGCCAGCGCCCAACAACTAGCGGGAGATTTAGATACGCAGTATTTT. Its translation is CASAQQLAGDLDTQYF.

The genes are TRBV7-9 and TRBJ1-4, with D unclear. V dropped 1 base and J dropped 5 bases, with 14 bases sitting between them. This CDR3 is built from 16 residues. Germline CDR1 and CDR2: SEHNR and FQNEAQ (reference sequence). The DNA for the CDR3 is TGTGCCAGCAGCTTAGAACTGAAACTCAGGAATGAAAAACTGTTTTTT. Encoded protein: CASSLELKLRNEKLFF.

This chain joins TRBV6-1 and TRBJ1-1, with D possibly TRBD1 on 5 matching bases. This CDR3 is 13 amino acids long. The V gene lost 4 bases and the J gene lost 11 bases, with 17 bases spanning the gap. Per the germline V gene, CDR1 is MNHNS and CDR2 is SASEGT. CDR3 sequence reads: CASSVSIFRAAFF. The CDR3 bases are TGTGCCAGCAGTGTTTCGATTTTCAGGGCGGCTTTCTTT.